This T cell receptor (beta chain) was recorded in a study of CD8 T cells in Susac syndrome. Random hexamers were used to reverse transcribe roughly 0.45 to 1 ug of RNA. TCRdb passed the immunoSEQ multiplex PCR reads through MiXCR, listing each CDR3 protein once. Counted here are under 200,000 distinct CDR3 sequences, approximately 94% occurring once; the ten biggest clones make up over 0.095%. Trimming took 1 base from V and 7 from J, leaving 10 bases between them. CDR1 and CDR2 from the germline V gene are SGHNT and YENEEA. CDR3 length: 13 amino acids. The V call is TRBV11-3, the J call TRBJ1-1; D remains unclear. The source of this sequence is a human donor with Susac syndrome. Specimen: CD4+ T cells from PBMCs. This CDR3 is CASSLGGGGEAFF. CDR3 sequence (DNA): TGTGCCAGCAGCTTAGGCGGAGGAGGTGAAGCTTTCTTT.